This note documents a single TCR beta chain sequence. Its specificity is not known. This specimen belongs to a study of cytomegalovirus exposure and HLA in healthy donors. Whole-study results and caveats: The study put 150 to 200 TCR beta chains on its list as cytomegalovirus-associated.

With 60 Vbeta and 13 Jbeta primers, the PCR was carried out. Clones were sequenced by immunoSEQ multiplex PCR, and TCRdb holds only the in-frame ones, with some missing. The profile shows around 130,000 clones, around 83% of them singletons. V was cut by 5 bases and J by 1 base, with 9 bases left in between. Germline CDR1 and CDR2: MNHEY and SMNVEV (reference sequence). This CDR3 is 14 amino acids long. The V and J genes are TRBV27 and TRBJ1-5, with unresolved D. Sequencing was done on a sample of PBMCs. The receptor was isolated from a man aged 50-59 years in good health and CMV-seronegative. In nucleotides, the CDR3 is TGTGCCAGCAGTCTAGCGGGCAGCAATCAGCCCCAGCATTTT. This translates into CASSLAGSNQPQHF.